The 29 T cell receptor beta chains given below trace back to one sample, sequenced in a study of blood T cell repertoires in COVID-19. Libraries were prepared by immunoSEQ multiplex PCR; TCRdb keeps only in-frame clonotypes and omits some of them. The repertoire includes about 71,000 clones, approximately 88% of them detected once, and 2% to 2.5% sits in the top ten. Material for sequencing was peripheral blood. The origin of the receptors is a human donor in a cohort sampled during active COVID-19.

This clone was counted once. V is TRBV10-2 and J is TRBJ1-5, with D possibly matching TRBD1 (5 bases). The V and J ends lost 7 bases and 7 bases respectively, with 14 bases between them. Looked up from germline, CDR1 is WSHSY and CDR2 is SAAADI. The CDR3 contains 13 residues. The CDR3 sequence: CASTKGMSQPQHF. The CDR3 nucleotides read TGCGCCAGCACCAAGGGGATGTCACAGCCCCAGCATTTT.

V gene TRBV27 combines with J gene TRBJ1-2, with 9 bases identical to TRBD1. V was pared by 5 bases and J by 5 bases, with 3 bases of the junction left unmatched. Germline CDR1 is MNHEY and CDR2 is SMNVEV (reference sequence). CDR3 length equals 13 residues. This CDR3 reads CASSGTGRYGYTF. In nucleotides, the CDR3 is TGTGCCAGCAGTGGGACAGGGCGGTATGGCTACACCTTC.

The V gene is TRBV13, the J gene TRBJ2-5; D might be TRBD2 (5 bases). The length of the CDR3 is 14 residues. V gave up 5 bases and J gave up 9 bases, with 19 bases separating them. Germline CDR1 and CDR2: PRHDT and FYEKMQ (reference sequence). CDR3 amino acids: CASSDQSGPRAQYF. The CDR3 nucleotides read TGTGCCAGCAGCGACCAGAGCGGACCAAGGGCCCAGTACTTC.

V gene TRBV5-5 combines with J gene TRBJ2-7; 8 bases agree with TRBD2. V shed 0 bases and J 3 bases; nucleotides not matched to a gene: 8. The CDR3 totals 16 residues. Germline assignment: CDR1 SGHKS and CDR2 YYEKEE (reference sequence). Here the CDR3 reads CASSLGGAGAGYEQYF. The CDR3 DNA follows: TGTGCCAGCAGCTTGGGGGGAGCGGGGGCCGGCTACGAGCAGTACTTC.

The genes are TRBV6-1 and TRBJ2-7; tentative D call: TRBD2 (7 bases). The germline V gene encodes CDR1 MNHNS and CDR2 SASEGT. The CDR3 length is 14 residues. V was trimmed by 2 bases and J by 5 bases, leaving 13 bases between them. CDR3 coding DNA: TGTGCCAGCAGTGAAAAGGGGAGGGGGAACGAGCAGTACTTC. Protein product: CASSEKGRGNEQYF.

As regards this clone: The same CDR3 can be traced to other DNA sequences in this sample. The J gene is TRBJ2-7, the V gene TRBV18, with D possibly TRBD2 on 6 matching bases. V gave up 3 bases and J gave up 4 bases, with 13 bases separating them. Germline V gene data show CDR1 as KGHSH and CDR2 as LQKENI. The CDR3 is made up of 14 amino acids. DNA of the CDR3: TGTGCCAGCTCACCCGGGACTGTCTTTTACGAGCAGTACTTC. Protein sequence: CASSPGTVFYEQYF.

This chain connects TRBV5-8 to TRBJ1-1; tentatively, D is TRBD1 (5 bases). Trimming stripped 1 base from V and 2 bases from J, with 6 bases between. Germline assignment: CDR1 SGHTS and CDR2 YDEGEE. The CDR3 totals 13 residues. The CDR3: CASSLQGNTEAFF. In DNA form, the CDR3 reads TGTGCCAGCAGCTTGCAGGGTAACACTGAAGCTTTCTTT.

V gene TRBV6-5 combines with J gene TRBJ2-7; a weak D match, TRBD2 (5 bases). Trimming shortened V by 6 bases and J by 9 bases, and 18 bases separated the two germline ends. CDR3 length equals 13 residues. Germline values: CDR1 MNHEY, CDR2 SVGAGI. DNA for the CDR3: TGTGCCAGCAGCGACGTCGGGTTAAGCGGGCAGTACTTC. It translates to CASSDVGLSGQYF.

The V gene is TRBV13, the J gene TRBJ2-7; 8 positions match TRBD2. CDR3 length equals 14 residues. Germline-derived CDR1 and CDR2 are PRHDT and FYEKMQ (reference sequence). The trim removed 5 bases at V and 5 bases at J, leaving 8 bases unmatched. The CDR3 is CASSLRLASHEQYF. CDR3 DNA sequence: TGTGCCAGCAGCCTGCGACTAGCGTCCCACGAGCAGTACTTC. Full variable domain (missing parts from reference TRBV13 and TRBJ2-7): AAGVIQSPRHLIKEKRETATLKCYPIPRHDTVYWYQQGPGQDPQFLISFYEKMQSDKGSIPDRFSAQQFSDYHSELNMSSLELGDSALYFCASSLRLASHEQYFGPGTRLTVT.

The genes are TRBV11-1 and TRBJ2-2; 13 bases align to TRBD2. Germline loops: CDR1 SGHAT, CDR2 FQDESV (reference sequence). V gave up 5 bases and J gave up 6 bases; unmatched junction bases: 6. This CDR3 is 16 amino acids long. Here the CDR3 reads CASSTGLAGVAGELFF. Written as DNA, the CDR3 is TGTGCCAGCAGCACCGGACTAGCGGGAGTGGCCGGGGAGCTGTTTTTT.

The rearrangement uses TRBV25-1 and TRBJ2-5; D is possibly TRBD1 (7 bases). With 3 bases removed from V and 4 bases from J, the gap between germline ends came to 15 bases. This CDR3 spans 15 amino acids. CDR1 MGHDK and CDR2 SYGVNS come from the germline V gene. The CDR3 region has the DNA TGTGCCAGCAGTGACGCGGGACAGCTCCCAGAGACCCAGTACTTC. Residues: CASSDAGQLPETQYF.

The chain combines TRBV9 with TRBJ2-1; D perhaps matches TRBD2 (6 bases). The CDR3 has 17 residues. Per germline, CDR1 SGDLS and CDR2 YYNGEE. The V gene lost 2 bases and the J gene lost 5 bases, with 20 bases spanning the gap. CDR3 DNA sequence: TGTGCCAGCAGCGTCCTACCCGTAGCGGATACGAACAATGAGCAGTTCTTC. This codes for CASSVLPVADTNNEQFF.

The chain employs TRBV7-8 and TRBJ1-2; tentative D call: TRBD1 (5 bases). Per the germline V gene, CDR1 is SGHVS and CDR2 is FQNEAQ. The V gene lost 7 bases and the J gene lost 8 bases, with 23 bases spanning the gap. The length of the CDR3 is 15 residues. In DNA form, the CDR3 reads TGTGCCAGCATCCCGGTGGGGGGTTCCACGGGAGGCTACACCTTC. Encoded protein: CASIPVGGSTGGYTF.

The V gene is TRBV5-5, the J gene TRBJ1-2; D is possibly TRBD1 (5 bases). V lost 0 bases and J 6 bases, leaving 9 bases between the germline ends. CDR3 size: 13 residues. Germline CDR1 and CDR2: SGHKS and YYEKEE (reference sequence). This chain's CDR3 is CASSLVRVDGYTF. The CDR3 DNA is TGTGCCAGCAGCTTGGTCAGGGTGGATGGCTACACCTTC.

The chain has TRBV2 and TRBJ2-1, with 12 positions matching TRBD2. After removal of 10 bases from V and 7 bases from J, the junction contained 8 bases not matched to a gene. This CDR3 is built from 14 residues. In germline, CDR1 is SNHLY, CDR2 FYNNEI. For the CDR3, the DNA is TGTGCCACTAGGACTAGCGGGGTAGTAAATGAGCAGTTCTTC. This codes for CATRTSGVVNEQFF.

By sample share, this clone is medium-sized. V gene TRBV6-1 combines with J gene TRBJ1-4; 9 bases fit TRBD1. The CDR3 has 14 amino acids. V trimming: 1 base; J trimming: 7 bases; junction bases outside the gene matches: 1. Per germline, CDR1 MNHNS and CDR2 SASEGT. As DNA, the CDR3 is TGTGCCAGCAGTGAAGGGACAGGGGTTGAAAAACTGTTTTTT. This gives the protein CASSEGTGVEKLFF.

The chain uses TRBV11-2 and TRBJ1-3; a weak D match, TRBD1 (5 bases). Germline lookup yields CDR1 SGHAT and CDR2 FQNNGV. The CDR3 totals 14 residues. V dropped 3 bases and J dropped 0 bases, with 6 bases sitting between them. CDR3: CASSFQGSGNTIYF. The CDR3 DNA follows: TGTGCCAGCAGCTTCCAGGGCTCTGGAAACACCATATATTTT.

The V gene is TRBV30, the J gene TRBJ1-2; TRBD1 agrees at 7 bases. V shed 1 base, J shed 10 bases, and the junction held 9 bases outside the gene matches. CDR1 GTSNPN and CDR2 SVGIG come from the germline V gene (reference sequence). This CDR3 region has 13 residues. CDR3 sequence reads: CAWSALGQLLYTF. The CDR3 bases are TGTGCCTGGAGTGCTCTGGGACAGCTTCTCTACACCTTC.

CDR3 protein: CSARGRQDQYF. The CDR3 region has the DNA TGCAGTGCTAGAGGAAGACAGGATCAGTACTTC. V gene TRBV20-1 combines with J gene TRBJ2-7, with D possibly TRBD1 on 6 matching bases. The CDR3 runs 11 residues. Trimming took 1 base from V and 10 from J, leaving 11 bases between them. Germline CDR1 is DFQATT and CDR2 is SNEGSKA (reference sequence).

The chain recombines TRBV2 with TRBJ2-2; TRBD1 is a possible D gene (6 bases). Germline assignment: CDR1 SNHLY and CDR2 FYNNEI. The ends were cut back, 6 bases at V and 5 bases at J, with 13 bases in the middle. This CDR3 region has 14 residues. The DNA of the CDR3 is TGTGCCAGCAGGAGCACAGGGAGAACCGGGGAGCTGTTTTTT. It encodes CASRSTGRTGELFF. The variable domain in full, with the rest retrieved from reference TRBV2 and TRBJ2-2, is EPEVTQTPSHQVTQMGQEVILRCVPISNHLYFYWYRQILGQKVEFLVSFYNNEISEKSEIFDDQFSVERPDGSNFTLKIRSTKLEDSAMYFCASRSTGRTGELFFGEGSRLTVL.

With respect to this clone: One end of the junction is discordant with germline, which a read error may explain. The chain is built from TRBV7-8 and TRBJ2-3, with TRBD2 identical over 10 bases. Germline lookup yields CDR1 SGHVS and CDR2 FQNEAQ. The CDR3 is 15 residues long. This chain's CDR3 is CASSLAGATADTQYF. CDR3 in DNA: TGTGCCAGCAGCCTAGCGGGAGCAACAGCAGATACGCAGTATTTT.

V is TRBV7-2 and J is TRBJ2-4; unclear D gene. V was cut by 2 bases and J by 8 bases, with 4 bases left in between. Per germline, CDR1 SGHTA and CDR2 FQGNSA. The CDR3 contains 11 residues. The CDR3 sequence: CASSLLYIQYF. Written as DNA, the CDR3 is TGTGCCAGCAGCTTACTCTACATTCAGTACTTC.

This clone was detected once. The CDR3 DNA is TGTGCCAGCATCCGGACTAGCGGGCTTCAAGAGACCCAGTACTTC. Its protein product is CASIRTSGLQETQYF. V is TRBV7-2 and J is TRBJ2-5; 11 nucleotides align to TRBD2. The CDR3 sequence is 15 residues long. The germline V gene encodes CDR1 SGHTA and CDR2 FQGNSA. With 7 bases clipped from V and 2 bases from J, the junction kept 6 bases outside the gene matches.

The rearrangement joins TRBV10-3 to TRBJ2-1; 7 positions match TRBD2. The J segment lost 6 bases and the V segment lost 2 bases, leaving 19 bases of the junction unmatched. CDR1 is ENHRY and CDR2 is SYGVKD in the germline V gene. CDR3 length: 19 residues. Here the CDR3 DNA reads TGTGCCATCAGTGAGACCGGGACTGCGACTAGCCCTAAGGGCAATGAGCAGTTCTTC. Translating it yields CAISETGTATSPKGNEQFF.

The J gene is TRBJ2-7, the V gene TRBV27; 7 nucleotides line up with TRBD1. Germline assignment: CDR1 MNHEY and CDR2 SMNVEV (reference sequence). The V segment lost 0 bases and the J segment 3 bases; nucleotides outside the gene matches: 5. This CDR3 is 15 amino acids long. The CDR3, as DNA: TGTGCCAGCAGTTTATCGGGGACAGCATACTACGAGCAGTACTTC. It translates to CASSLSGTAYYEQYF.

The chain uses TRBV30 and TRBJ1-1; the D is unclear. The CDR3 covers 12 residues. V was cut by 2 bases and J by 1 base, with 5 bases left in between. The germline CDR1 and CDR2 sequences are GTSNPN and SVGIG (reference sequence). CDR3 residues: CAWSPKNTEAFF. The CDR3 DNA follows: TGTGCCTGGAGTCCCAAGAACACTGAAGCTTTCTTT.

This chain uses TRBV14 with TRBJ2-3; D is uncertain. Trimming stripped 1 base from V and 10 bases from J, with 12 bases between. Looked up from germline, CDR1 is SGHDN and CDR2 is FVKESK. The CDR3 extends over 13 amino acids. CDR3 sequence (DNA): TGTGCCAGCAGCCAAGGCGGCCCACGGGCGCAGTATTTT. Protein product: CASSQGGPRAQYF.

This chain links TRBV9 with TRBJ2-1; TRBD2 matches 9 bases. The CDR3 sequence is 18 residues long. The V gene end was trimmed by 4 bases and the J gene end by 0 bases; junction bases not matched to a gene: 11. Germline CDR1 reads SGDLS; CDR2 reads YYNGEE. CDR3 coding DNA: TGTGCCAGCAGCCCCGGGACTAGCACCCCGAGCTCCTACAATGAGCAGTTCTTC. Its protein is CASSPGTSTPSSYNEQFF.

CDR3 nucleotide sequence: TGTGCCAGCAGCCAACAGGGGGGAAATGAAAAACTGTTTTTT. Protein sequence: CASSQQGGNEKLFF. J is TRBJ1-4 and V is TRBV7-2; TRBD1 agrees at 8 bases. The CDR3 covers 14 residues. The V and J ends lost 5 bases and 5 bases, in that order; junction bases with no gene match: 4. Germline V gives CDR1 SGHTA, CDR2 FQGNSA.